The rows below give T cell receptor beta chains drawn from one sample of a study of cytomegalovirus exposure and HLA in healthy donors. Only in-frame clones appear in the TCRdb table, and some are missing; sequencing was by immunoSEQ multiplex PCR. The data contain about 130,000 clones, around 81% of them seen just once; the ten biggest clones take up 0.55% to 0.85%. Sequenced: PBMCs. All receptors come from a man between 18 and 29 years old in good health and CMV-seronegative. CDR3s include the opening cysteine and the closing phenylalanine or tryptophan.

J,V,CDR3
TRBJ2-7,TRBV19,CASIGGAGSSEQYF
TRBJ1-5,TRBV5-6,CASSLSWQNNQPQHF
TRBJ2-1,TRBV18,CASSPPETREQFF
TRBJ2-3,TRBV19,CASKEAGGSLAGGTDTQYF
TRBJ2-2,TRBV7-9,CASSRQRTGPGELFF
TRBJ1-1,TRBV18,CASSPLLTNTEAFF
TRBJ1-4,TRBV4-2,CASGYQGAPDPEEKLFF
TRBJ2-3,TRBV6-5,CASRTSGATDTQYF
TRBJ2-1,TRBV19,CASKVGGLYNEQFF
TRBJ2-5,TRBV6-5,CASRRTPFQETQYF
TRBJ1-6,TRBV5-6,CASSLQGHNSPLHF
TRBJ1-1,TRBV29-1,CSVGEAEAFF
TRBJ2-5,TRBV6-6,CASSYSDKGPPETQYF
TRBJ2-3,TRBV30,CAWSGLNTQYF
TRBJ1-4,TRBV5-5,CASSNPGQSGKLFF
TRBJ2-7,TRBV28,CASSLPGQPEQYF
TRBJ2-7,TRBV28,CASRQFSYEQYF
TRBJ1-1,TRBV4-3,CASSRTGSAEAFF
TRBJ1-1,TRBV19,CASSTGQGSLLNTEAFF
TRBJ1-6,TRBV27,CASSLLSGVSLSPLHF
TRBJ1-6,TRBV6-1,CASSEDLSSYNSPLHF
TRBJ2-7,TRBV27,CASSSGTGGTYEQYF
TRBJ1-4,TRBV7-9,CASSLVGQGEKLFF
TRBJ1-1,TRBV12-5,CASGRTQDTEAFF
TRBJ1-1,TRBV5-5,CASSYLVVNMNTEAFF
TRBJ2-7,TRBV6-5,CASRSPYEQYF
TRBJ2-4,TRBV5-4,CASSYQGAGRAKNIQYF
TRBJ1-4,TRBV7-8,CASSLHRDRRNEKLFF
TRBJ2-2,TRBV19,CASTRDPGGTGELFF
TRBJ1-1,TRBV2,CANRRTGGTEAFF
TRBJ1-3,TRBV30,CAINGGSSGNTIYF